Included here is one TCR beta chain sequence, with context. Its antigen remains unknown. The data were obtained in a study of OX40 agonist ivuxolimab in advanced cancers. Study information: In this trial design, patients received ivuxolimab intravenously at 0.01 to 10 mg/kg every 2 weeks. Past anti-PD-1, anti-PD-L1 or anti-CTLA-4 therapy was accepted, and 40% had received some.

Study-level findings and limits: Low normalized T-cell clonal expansion was additionally recorded for some nonresponders. Clonal expansion among partial responders at 0.1-3.0 mg/kg ranked near the lowest.

From germline, CDR1 is SGHVS and CDR2 FQNEAQ. The CDR3 sequence is 15 residues long. Some clones are missing from TCRdb's copy, which holds only in-frame ones; the method was immunoSEQ multiplex PCR. The sample carries 20,000 to 30,000 clones, about 87% recorded once. V and J are TRBV7-8 and TRBJ2-5; perhaps TRBD2 as D (6 bases). The better agreement between TRBJ2-7 and the DNA end casts doubt on the J call. The source material was CD4+ or CD8+ T cells sorted from blood, sampled in a trial of the OX40 agonist ivuxolimab. The sequence was obtained from an adult with an advanced solid tumor such as melanoma, head and neck, liver or kidney cancer. Written as DNA, the CDR3 is TGTGCCAGCAGCCTTCGACTAGGAGGAACTAACGAGCAGTACTTC. Translation gives CASSLRLGGTNEQYF.